This entry is about one T cell receptor beta chain. What it recognizes is unknown. PCR primers comprised 60 Vbeta and 13 Jbeta primers. Assay: immunoSEQ multiplex PCR; the TCRdb copy retains only in-frame clones and omits some. In the table there are roughly 100,000 clones, 69% of which are singletons. This record belongs to a study of cytomegalovirus exposure and HLA in healthy donors. The study, taken as a whole, reports: Most CMV-associated TCR beta chains appeared HLA-restricted in a later analysis. Reported performance of the classifier showed diagnosis of cytomegalovirus status with high specificity and sensitivity. In a later analysis, several top co-occurrence clusters appeared linked to parvovirus B19, influenza, CMV and Epstein-Barr virus.

Sequencing was performed on PBMCs. This receptor was obtained from a man in his thirties or forties in good health and CMV-seronegative.

The CDR3 DNA reads as TGTGCCAGCAGCAACCTCCAGGGCTATGAGCAGTTCTTC. Translated: CASSNLQGYEQFF. The V and J genes are TRBV7-2 and TRBJ2-1, with D maybe TRBD1 (5 bases). Germline V gene data show CDR1 as SGHTA and CDR2 as FQGNSA. The CDR3 extends over 13 amino acids. Trimming shortened V by 5 bases and J by 8 bases, and 13 bases separated the two germline ends.